These 15 T cell receptor beta chains were sequenced from one sample in a study of tumor-infiltrating lymphocytes in primary liver carcinoma. A constant-region primer primed TCR beta cDNA synthesis from 400 to 550 ng of total RNA. What produced the TCR beta libraries was three nested multiplex PCR rounds using slightly modified ARM-PCR. A C-beta reverse primer was combined with TRBV1-TRBV30 forward primers in the first two PCR rounds, and each round had 10 cycles. MiXCR was run by TCRdb on the multiplex PCR reads, yielding one entry per CDR3 protein. The table has about 200,000 distinct CDR3 sequences, about 85% seen once. Without any cell sorting, about 19-32 mg of bulk tissue yielded co-extracted RNA and DNA. Sample: tumor tissue from primary liver carcinoma. The receptor source for this set is a man between 40 and 49 years old with primary liver carcinoma and hepatitis B virus infection.

Worth noting for this clonotype: The junction does not match germline at one end; this may be a read error. The V call is TRBV6-1, the J call TRBJ2-5; possibly TRBD1 or TRBD2 for D (5 bases each). The CDR3 has 17 amino acids. CDR1 is MNHNS, CDR2 SASEGT, per germline. The CDR3 loop is CASSEYVPGRGRETQYF. CDR3 DNA: TGTGCCAGCAGTGAGTACGTCCCCGGACGGGGCCGTGAGACCCAGTATTTC.

The chain carries TRBV10-2 and TRBJ2-3, with D maybe TRBD1 (6 bases). Germline V gene lookup returns CDR1 WSHSY and CDR2 SAAADI. This CDR3 contains 14 residues. The CDR3 DNA reads TGCATCAGCAGCCTTGGACAGCCCACAGATACGCAGTATTTT. Its translation is CISSLGQPTDTQYF.

As to this clonotype: A read error may account for a junction end that differs from germline. The genes are TRBV11-2 and TRBJ2-3; D is unclear. Per germline, CDR1 SGHAT and CDR2 FQNNGV. This CDR3 is 16 amino acids long. DNA of the CDR3: TGTGCCAGTAGCTTACAACATGGTGTAGGCACAGATACGCAGTATTTT. It specifies CASSLQHGVGTDTQYF.

As regards this clonotype: One junction end disagrees with the germline gene, perhaps due to a read error. The chain couples TRBV11-2 to TRBJ2-6, with unresolved D. The germline gives CDR1 SGHAT, CDR2 FQNNGV. The CDR3 has 15 residues. In nucleotides, the CDR3 is TGTGCTAGCAGCTTAGACCGGGCTGGGACCAACGTCCTGACTTTC. Encoded protein: CASSLDRAGTNVLTF.

Details on this clonotype: The junction shows a germline mismatch at one end, possibly a read error. This chain links TRBV10-3 with TRBJ2-7; D is unclear. The CDR3 is 13 amino acids. In germline, CDR1 is ENHRY, CDR2 SYGVKD. The CDR3 DNA reads TGTGCCGTCTCCCTCGCAGAGAACTACGAGCACTACTTC. Its protein product is CAVSLAENYEHYF.

This clonotype showed up just once. Since a much larger clone is just one base distant, this may be a read error. V is TRBV5-1 and J is TRBJ2-1; possible D gene TRBD2, 6 bases. The CDR3 extends over 15 amino acids. Per germline, CDR1 SGHRS and CDR2 YFSETQ. Trimming cost V 6 bases and J 8 bases, with 21 bases left between them. CDR3 loop: CASNFLGGKGDEQFF. DNA for the CDR3: TGCGCCAGCAACTTTTTAGGCGGGAAGGGCGATGAGCAGTTCTTC.

Notes on this clonotype: The junction differs from germline at one of its ends, possibly a read error. The gene calls are TRBV6-5 and TRBJ1-6, with 7 nucleotides matching TRBD1. The germline V gene has CDR1 MNHEY and CDR2 SVGAGI. The length of the CDR3 is 15 residues. In nucleotides, the CDR3 is TGTGCCAGCAGTTACGCACAGGGGCTGGAGTCACACCTCCACTTT. Protein product: CASSYAQGLESHLHF.

V usage is TRBV20-1 and J usage is TRBJ1-2; TRBD1 matches at 7 bases. Germline V CDR1 and CDR2: DFQATT, SNEGSKA (reference sequence). Losses at the gene ends were 6 bases for V and 8 bases for J; bases not matched to a gene: 15. The CDR3 contains 14 residues. The CDR3 sequence: CSAGQDPFRKGYTF. Written as DNA, the CDR3 is TGCAGTGCCGGACAGGACCCCTTTCGGAAGGGCTACACCTTC.

Remarks on this clonotype: A read error may account for a junction end that differs from germline. V usage is TRBV4-3 and J usage is TRBJ2-2; D is perhaps TRBD1 or TRBD2 (5 bases each). This CDR3 contains 19 residues. Germline-derived CDR1 and CDR2 are LGHNA and YSLEER. Written as DNA, the CDR3 is TGCATCAGCAGCCCCCGAAGCCCGACAAGGGGTGGTTCCACCGGGGAACTGTTTTTT. Translation gives CISSPRSPTRGGSTGELFF.

A word on this clonotype: Sequence at one end of the junction differs from germline and may be a read error. This chain connects TRBV4-3 to TRBJ2-2; D is possibly TRBD2 (5 bases). This CDR3 has 15 amino acids. Germline CDR1 and CDR2: LGHNA and YSLEER. The DNA for the CDR3 is TGCGCCAGCAGCCAAGGAGAGGTGGAATCCGGGGAGTTGTTTTTC. Protein sequence: CASSQGEVESGELFF.

Of note for this clonotype: The junction shows a germline mismatch at one end, possibly a read error. The chain joins TRBV6-2 or TRBV6-3 to TRBJ1-1, with D perhaps TRBD1 (5 bases). The V gene's germline CDR1 is MNHEY and CDR2 SVGEGT. The CDR3 has 13 residues. This CDR3 reads CASRLTEITEGFF. DNA for the CDR3: TGTGCCAGCCGACTGACAGAAATCACTGAAGGTTTCTTT.

This clonotype has a single count. The junction shows a germline mismatch at one end, possibly a read error. J is TRBJ2-2 and V is TRBV5-1; TRBD2 aligns across 8 bases. The CDR3 extends over 17 amino acids. Germline-derived CDR1 and CDR2 are SGHRS and YFSETQ. CDR3 nucleotide sequence: TGCGCCAGCAGCTTCGAAACTGGCGGGAGGAACACCGGGGAGCTGATTTTT. Protein sequence: CASSFETGGRNTGELIF.

In its sample, this clonotype was seen a few times. This is likely a read error, given that the CDR3 carries no conserved phenylalanine or tryptophan at its end. The DNA is left out, because the CDR3 cannot be placed on it with certainty; the CDR3 is given as TCRdb lists it. The chain carries TRBV6-1 and TRBJ2-7; TRBD1 is the table's D call and was not checked against the DNA. Inclusive of both ends, the CDR3 amounts to 15 amino acids. Germline V CDR1 and CDR2: MNHNS, SASEGT. CDR3 in amino acids: CASSVGTVGSYEQYL.

As concerns this clonotype: The junction shows a germline mismatch at one end, possibly a read error. The V call is TRBV5-4, the J call TRBJ2-5; D assignment may be TRBD1 or TRBD2 (5 bases each). This CDR3 comprises 14 residues. Germline V gene sequence: CDR1 SGHNT, CDR2 YYREEE (reference sequence). CDR3 residues: CASNPVQVGETQYF. The DNA of the CDR3 is TGTGCCAGCAACCCAGTACAGGTGGGGGAGACACAGTACTTC.

Remarks on this clonotype: It may be a read error: a sequence one base away is much more abundant. This chain links TRBV7-9 with TRBJ2-1, with 8 bases matching TRBD2. CDR3 length: 15 amino acids. V shed 2 bases, J shed 9 bases, and the junction held 9 bases outside the gene matches. The germline gives CDR1 SEHNR, CDR2 FQNEAQ (reference sequence). CDR3 sequence (DNA): TGTGCCAGCAGCTTATCTCCAACGGGAGGGAGTGAGCAGTTCTTC. This sequence encodes CASSLSPTGGSEQFF.